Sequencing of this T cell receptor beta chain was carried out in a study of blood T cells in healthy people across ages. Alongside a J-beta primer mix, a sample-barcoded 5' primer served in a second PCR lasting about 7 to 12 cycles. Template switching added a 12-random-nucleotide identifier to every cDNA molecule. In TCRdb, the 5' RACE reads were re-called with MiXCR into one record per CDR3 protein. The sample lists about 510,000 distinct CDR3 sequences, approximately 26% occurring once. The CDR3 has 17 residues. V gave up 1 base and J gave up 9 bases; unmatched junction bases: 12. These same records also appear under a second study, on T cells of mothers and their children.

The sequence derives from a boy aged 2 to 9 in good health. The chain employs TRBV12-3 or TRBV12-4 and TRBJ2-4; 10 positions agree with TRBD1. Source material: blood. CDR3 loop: CASSLVWTGGGRGIQYF. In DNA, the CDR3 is TGTGCCAGCAGTTTAGTATGGACAGGGGGGGGGCGAGGCATTCAGTACTTC.